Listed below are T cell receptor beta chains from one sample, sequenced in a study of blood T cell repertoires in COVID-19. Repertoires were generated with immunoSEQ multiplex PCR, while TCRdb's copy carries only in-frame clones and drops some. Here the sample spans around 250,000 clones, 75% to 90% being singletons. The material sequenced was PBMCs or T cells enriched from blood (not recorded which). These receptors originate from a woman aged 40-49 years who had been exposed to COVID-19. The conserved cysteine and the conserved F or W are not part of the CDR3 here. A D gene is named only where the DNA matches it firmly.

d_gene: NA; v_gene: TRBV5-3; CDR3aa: ARSLCPRDTRFEKQETQY
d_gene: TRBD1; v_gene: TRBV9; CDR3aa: ASSDTTGGNEQF
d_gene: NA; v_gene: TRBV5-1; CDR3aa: ASSLGANQETQY
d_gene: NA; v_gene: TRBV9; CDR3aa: ASSPRQENTGELF
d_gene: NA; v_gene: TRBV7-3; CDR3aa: ASSFRSGNTEAF
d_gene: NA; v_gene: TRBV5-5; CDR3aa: ASSLLTGANVLT
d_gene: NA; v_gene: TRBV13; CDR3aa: ASSSHLEGIANYGYT
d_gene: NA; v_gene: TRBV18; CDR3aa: ASSPLNRADTQY
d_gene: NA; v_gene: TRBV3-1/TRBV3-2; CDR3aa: ASSSREGVNTEAF
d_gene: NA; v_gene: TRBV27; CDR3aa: ASPGGSAGNTIY
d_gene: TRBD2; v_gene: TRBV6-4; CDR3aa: ASSERGDTGELF
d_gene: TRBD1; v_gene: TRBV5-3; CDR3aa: ARSPGRHRGVHNYGYT